The 20 T cell receptor beta chains given below trace back to one sample, sequenced in a study of blood T cell repertoires in COVID-19. Profiled with immunoSEQ multiplex PCR; TCRdb holds only in-frame clones, not every one. In the table there are 150,000 to 200,000 clones, around four fifths of which are singletons. Sequencing used PBMCs or T cells enriched from blood (not recorded which). These receptors came from a woman aged 55-70 years who had recovered from COVID-19.

This clone has just one count. V usage is TRBV7-2 and J usage is TRBJ2-3; 7 positions agree with TRBD2. This CDR3 region has 14 residues. Per the germline V gene, CDR1 is SGHTA and CDR2 is FQGNSA. J gave up 2 bases and V 3 bases, and 2 bases lay outside the gene matches. The CDR3 sequence: CASSFGLVTDTQYF. The CDR3 DNA is TGTGCCAGCAGCTTCGGACTAGTCACAGATACGCAGTATTTT.

The chain combines TRBV5-8 with TRBJ2-3, with 8 bases that match TRBD2. The length of the CDR3 is 14 residues. With V trimmed by 9 bases and J by 0 bases, 6 bases remained unmatched. The V gene's germline CDR1 is SGHTS and CDR2 YDEGEE. CDR3 in amino acids: CATYSGASTDTQYF. Written as DNA, the CDR3 is TGTGCCACATATAGCGGGGCTAGCACAGATACGCAGTATTTT.

The chain has TRBV2 and TRBJ1-1; possible D gene TRBD1, 6 bases. V lost 6 bases and J lost 3, with 11 bases in between. The CDR3 has 13 amino acids. CDR1 is SNHLY and CDR2 is FYNNEI in the germline V gene. CDR3: CASRIGGDTEAFF. The CDR3 coding sequence is TGTGCCAGCAGGATAGGGGGTGACACTGAAGCTTTCTTT.

This chain connects TRBV10-3 to TRBJ1-2; TRBD1 is a possible D gene (5 bases). The germline gives CDR1 ENHRY, CDR2 SYGVKD. There are 12 residues in the CDR3. V dropped 6 bases and J dropped 8 bases, with 13 bases sitting between them. CDR3 sequence reads: CAISRSGGGYTF. The CDR3 coding sequence is TGTGCCATCAGCCGATCTGGGGGGGGCTACACCTTC.

The rearrangement links TRBV19 to TRBJ2-6, with 9 bases aligning to TRBD1. J lost 3 bases, V lost 7 bases, and 7 bases had no gene match. The germline V gene has CDR1 LNHDA and CDR2 SQIVND (reference sequence). The CDR3 consists of 16 residues. CDR3 region: CASKEQGAGGANVLTF. The CDR3 coding sequence is TGTGCCAGTAAGGAACAGGGGGCTGGTGGGGCCAACGTCCTGACTTTC. The variable domain in full, with the rest retrieved from reference TRBV19 and TRBJ2-6, is DGGITQSPKYLFRKEGQNVTLSCEQNLNHDAMYWYRQDPGQGLRLIYYSQIVNDFQKGDIAEGYSVSREKKESFPLTVTSAQKNPTAFYLCASKEQGAGGANVLTFGAGSRLTVL.

CDR3 nucleotide sequence: TGTGCCAGCAGTCTGCGAGGGATCACCGGGGAGCTGTTTTTT. Its protein is CASSLRGITGELFF. The chain uses TRBV27 and TRBJ2-2, with TRBD2 as a possible D gene (5 bases). Looked up from germline, CDR1 is MNHEY and CDR2 is SMNVEV (reference sequence). CDR3 length equals 14 residues. V shed 5 bases and J shed 4 bases, with 11 bases lying between them.

The CDR3 spells CASSPQGHYGYTF. The CDR3 region has the DNA TGTGCCAGCAGCCCACAGGGCCACTATGGCTACACCTTC. J is TRBJ1-2 and V is TRBV7-9; tentative D call: TRBD1 (6 bases). Germline-derived CDR1 and CDR2 are SEHNR and FQNEAQ (reference sequence). With 5 bases removed from V and 3 bases from J, the gap between germline ends came to 10 bases. The CDR3 covers 13 residues.

The rearrangement uses TRBV4-1 and TRBJ2-2, with D maybe TRBD2 (5 bases). V lost 2 bases and J lost 1, with 14 bases in between. The CDR3 runs 17 residues. Per the germline V gene, CDR1 is MGHRA and CDR2 is YSYEKL. The chain's CDR3 is CASSQPFRERNTGELFF. CDR3 bases: TGCGCCAGCAGCCAACCCTTCCGGGAAAGGAACACCGGGGAGCTGTTTTTT.

The chain is built from TRBV10-3 and TRBJ2-3, with D perhaps matching TRBD2 (5 bases). This CDR3 has 14 amino acids. CDR1 is ENHRY, CDR2 SYGVKD, per germline. V lost 4 bases and J 1 base, leaving 9 bases between the germline ends. The CDR3 DNA sequence: TGTGCCATCAGTGGCGAGGGCCGCACAGATACGCAGTATTTT. It specifies CAISGEGRTDTQYF.

This clone was counted between two and nine times. This chain links TRBV2 with TRBJ1-6; 7 bases line up with TRBD1. V shed 6 bases and J 10 bases; nucleotides not matched to a gene: 6. This CDR3 spans 13 amino acids. Germline-derived CDR1 and CDR2 are SNHLY and FYNNEI. This CDR3 is CASSRGRISPLHF. In DNA, the CDR3 is TGTGCCAGCAGCAGGGGGAGGATATCACCCCTCCACTTT.

CDR3 bases: TGTGCCAGCAGTGATCAGGGTATAGACACTCCCTTCTTT. It specifies CASSDQGIDTPFF. The rearrangement links TRBV2 to TRBJ1-1; TRBD1 might be the D (5 bases). Per the germline V gene, CDR1 is SNHLY and CDR2 is FYNNEI. This CDR3 has 13 amino acids. Trimming removed 3 bases from V and 14 bases from J, with 19 bases in between.

J is TRBJ2-3 and V is TRBV7-9; D might be TRBD1 (6 bases). The length of the CDR3 is 14 residues. The V and J ends lost 1 base and 6 bases respectively, with 11 bases between them. Germline V CDR1 and CDR2: SEHNR, FQNEAQ (reference sequence). The CDR3 loop is CASSLEGQSDTQYF. CDR3 nucleotides: TGTGCCAGCAGCTTAGAGGGACAATCGGATACGCAGTATTTT.

CDR3 loop: CASSITGDPRQPQHF. CDR3 sequence (DNA): TGTGCCAGTAGTATTACAGGGGACCCAAGGCAGCCCCAGCATTTT. The gene calls are TRBV19 and TRBJ1-5, with 7 bases that match TRBD1. Germline V CDR1 and CDR2: LNHDA, SQIVND (reference sequence). The CDR3 sequence is 15 residues long. Trimming took 3 bases from V and 7 from J; bases not matched to a gene: 9.

The genes are TRBV11-3 and TRBJ1-3; D is perhaps TRBD1 (6 bases). This CDR3 has 15 residues. CDR1 SGHNT and CDR2 YENEEA come from the germline V gene. V lost 5 bases and J lost 3, with 14 bases in between. DNA of the CDR3: TGTGCCAGCAGCCTACAGGGTGGTGATGGAAACACCATATATTTT. It is translated as CASSLQGGDGNTIYF. Supplemented by reference TRBV11-3 and TRBJ1-3, the full variable domain reads EAGVVQSPRYKIIEKKQPVAFWCNPISGHNTLYWYLQNLGQGPELLIRYENEEAVDDSQLPKDRFSAERLKGVDSTLKIQPAELGDSAVYLCASSLQGGDGNTIYFGEGSWLTVV.

The V gene is TRBV5-6, the J gene TRBJ1-6; 9 bases align to TRBD1. CDR3 length: 19 residues. Germline values: CDR1 SGHDT, CDR2 YYEEEE. Trimming removed 4 bases from V and 6 bases from J; junction bases left unmatched: 17. The CDR3 DNA sequence: TGTGCCAGCAGCCTCCTTGGACAGGGGACTGGTACTGGTAATTCACCCCTCCACTTT. Its protein product is CASSLLGQGTGTGNSPLHF. Full variable domain (rest looked up from reference TRBV5-6 and TRBJ1-6): DAGVTQSPTHLIKTRGQQVTLRCSPKSGHDTVSWYQQALGQGPQFIFQYYEEEERQRGNFPDRFSGHQFPNYSSELNVNALLLGDSALYLCASSLLGQGTGTGNSPLHFGNGTRLTVT.

The rearrangement links TRBV27 to TRBJ2-1; 14 nucleotides align to TRBD2. The CDR3 totals 15 residues. V dropped 5 bases and J dropped 9; count of bases not matched to a gene: 6. CDR1 is MNHEY, CDR2 SMNVEV, per germline (reference sequence). CDR3 sequence reads: CASSKGLAGVSEQFF. CDR3 in DNA: TGTGCCAGCAGTAAGGGACTAGCGGGAGTTAGTGAGCAGTTCTTC.

The chain carries TRBV20-1 and TRBJ2-7; 7 bases align to TRBD1. CDR1 and CDR2 (germline): DFQATT, SNEGSKA (reference sequence). CDR3 length: 15 residues. With V trimmed by 3 bases and J by 2 bases, 10 bases remained unmatched. The CDR3 nucleotides are TGCAGTGCTAGTATCGGGTTGGGACAGCCCTACGAGCAGTACTTC. It codes for CSASIGLGQPYEQYF.

The rearrangement links TRBV4-1 to TRBJ2-5, with TRBD1 as a possible D gene (6 bases). The V gene lost 1 base and the J gene lost 4 bases, with 16 bases spanning the gap. The CDR3 covers 16 residues. Germline CDR1 is MGHRA and CDR2 is YSYEKL. CDR3 sequence (DNA): TGCGCCAGCAGCCAAGTCACGGGCCAAGGGGGAGAGACCCAGTACTTC. Translation: CASSQVTGQGGETQYF.

This rearrangement joins TRBV11-2 to TRBJ2-5, with 8 bases fitting TRBD2. The CDR3 covers 15 residues. Germline V gives CDR1 SGHAT, CDR2 FQNNGV. The junction had 5 bases not matched to a gene; V was cut back by 2 bases and J by 3 bases. The CDR3 sequence is CASSLWFSGEETQYF. CDR3 sequence (DNA): TGTGCCAGCAGCTTATGGTTTAGCGGGGAAGAGACCCAGTACTTC.

The chain couples TRBV15 to TRBJ1-4, with 8 bases matching TRBD1. The CDR3 length is 15 residues. Germline V gene sequence: CDR1 LNHNV, CDR2 YYDKDF (reference sequence). With 0 bases clipped from V and 8 bases from J, the junction kept 5 bases outside the gene matches. CDR3 loop: CATSRDRGQGEKLFF. The DNA of the CDR3 is TGTGCCACCAGCAGAGACAGGGGGCAAGGGGAAAAACTGTTTTTT.